Included here is one T cell receptor (beta chain) sequence, with context. No antigen is known for it. A multiplex PCR was run with 60 Vbeta primers and 13 Jbeta primers. Profiling relied on immunoSEQ multiplex PCR, and the TCRdb table lists in-frame clones only, not all of them. The table shows about 170,000 clones, with 80% to 85% occurring only once. Germline V gene sequence: CDR1 SGHVS, CDR2 FQNEAQ. This CDR3 is built from 15 residues. V was pared by 3 bases and J by 4 bases, with 15 bases between. The sample comes from a study of cytomegalovirus exposure and HLA in healthy donors. Study background: HLA-typed donors contributed about 85 million unique TCRs, which were held in an early data release.

Overall study findings and caveats: Cytomegalovirus status was reportedly diagnosed by the classifier with high sensitivity and specificity.

The specimen was PBMCs. The receptor was isolated from a boy aged 2 to 10 in good health and CMV-seronegative. The rearrangement joins TRBV7-8 to TRBJ1-1, with D maybe TRBD1 (5 bases). In DNA form, the CDR3 reads TGTGCCAGCAGCTTTCTATACGGGGGGAGCACTGAAGCTTTCTTT. This codes for CASSFLYGGSTEAFF.